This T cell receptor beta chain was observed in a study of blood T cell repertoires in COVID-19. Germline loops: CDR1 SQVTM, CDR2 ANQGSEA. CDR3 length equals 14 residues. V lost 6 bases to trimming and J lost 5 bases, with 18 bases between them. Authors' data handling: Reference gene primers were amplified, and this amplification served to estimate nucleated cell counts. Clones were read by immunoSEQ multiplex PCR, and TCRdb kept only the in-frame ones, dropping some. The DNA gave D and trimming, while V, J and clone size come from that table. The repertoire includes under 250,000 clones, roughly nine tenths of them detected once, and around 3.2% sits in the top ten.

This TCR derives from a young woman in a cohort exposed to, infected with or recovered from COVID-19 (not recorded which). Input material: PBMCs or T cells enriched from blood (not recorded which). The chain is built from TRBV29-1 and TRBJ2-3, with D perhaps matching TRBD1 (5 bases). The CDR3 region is CSVARLGAEDTQYF. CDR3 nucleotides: TGCAGCGTCGCCCGTCTAGGGGCAGAAGATACGCAGTATTTT.